This T cell receptor (beta chain) originates from a study of cytomegalovirus exposure and HLA in healthy donors (TCRdb year 2017). For the wider study: The 650 to 800 repertoires of the first cohort and the 120 validation repertoires were produced on the same platform, according to a later analysis. The study aimed to test whether cataloging public T cell receptors could reveal signatures of past pathogen exposure. A separate validation cohort of more than 100 different subjects was used in addition to the approximately 610-subject first cohort. High-throughput TCR immunosequencing, statistical association of individual TCRs with disease status, and machine learning were combined to predict cytomegalovirus infection status.

Donors formed part of the validation cohort, which comprised about 130 subjects and was distinct from the first cohort of 550 to 850 subjects. Spanning cysteine to phenylalanine, the CDR3 consists of 15 amino acids. The only DNA kept is the CDR3, 45 bases in frame from the first base. V was cut back by 3 bases and J by 2 bases, leaving a gap of 13 bases between them. Looking up the germline V gene yields CDR1 SNHLY and CDR2 FYNNEI. Library generation was performed with the immunoSEQ multiplex PCR assay. The authors' analysis ran thus. A statistical classification framework was built to diagnose cytomegalovirus status from the catalog of TCR beta chain sequences. The table comes from immuneACCESS by way of TCRdb, which keeps in-frame sequences with V and J called. Part of the clones is missing from these tables; in studies checked, under half for an unresolved V gene and the rest for unknown reasons. V, J and clone size are those of that table, while D and trimming were read from the DNA. This sample has more than 300,000 clones in its table, and 86% of those were observed once. The ten largest clones take up roughly 0.8% of the sample.

As regards this clone: Its antigen remains unidentified. Base qualities are not recorded, but no much larger clone differs from it by a single base.

What the work shows at the level of the full study, not this receptor alone: A later analysis lacked HLA typing for the validation cohort, so it scored co-occurrence in that cohort across all 110 or so repertoires. In vitro tests confirmed that three of the cytomegalovirus-associated TCR beta chains recognize cytomegalovirus antigens. In both the original and validation cohorts, the classifier was reported to diagnose cytomegalovirus status with high specificity and sensitivity. Across donors, most TCR sequences were observed very rarely, whereas some public TCRs were present in many individuals. Of the cluster scores, approximately 95% were above 0 in a later analysis, which found that TCRs clustered in the first cohort also tended to co-occur in the approximately 110 validation repertoires. The authors suggested that the approach could potentially be generalized to other disease states and immunological phenotypes. In the study, 164 TCR beta chains were listed as associated with cytomegalovirus.

The chain joins TRBV2 to TRBJ1-1, with the D gene not confidently named. The sequence derives from a woman aged 18 to 35 in good health and CMV-seronegative. The material sequenced was PBMCs. Read as DNA, the sequence is TGTGCCAGCAGTGATATCGCCCGGGTTAACACTGAAGCTTTCTTT. The translation is CASSDIARVNTEAFF.